This TCR beta chain derives from a study of shared clonotypes between healthy human individuals. In the study overall: Each donor had three CD4 naive, three CD4 memory, two CD8 naive and one CD8 memory plate. Findings and caveats of the study: The donor pool, a small one, limited the genetic and exposure-history diversity represented.

Here immunoSEQ multiplex PCR was the method, and the copy in TCRdb shows in-frame clones only, minus some. This table holds hundreds of thousands of clones, 90% to 95% found once. CD45RO-negative CD8 cells positively selected for CCR7 made up the naive population, which excluded terminally differentiated effector memory CD45RA+ cells. As regards this clone: What it binds is unknown.

The CDR3 contains 16 residues. V lost 1 base, J lost 4 bases, and 14 bases lay in between. Germline lookup yields CDR1 SEHNR and CDR2 FQNEAQ (reference sequence). The origin of this receptor is a man in his thirties or forties in good health. The sequencing input was naive CD8+ T cells sorted from blood. This sequence joins TRBV7-9 and TRBJ1-5, with D possibly matching TRBD1 (6 bases). The DNA for the CDR3 is TGTGCCAGCAGCTTAGTAGGGCGGGGGGCTAATCAGCCCCAGCATTTT. Translation gives CASSLVGRGANQPQHF.